One and the same sample provided the 25 T cell receptor beta chains below, sequenced in a study of T cell responses to AZD1222 COVID-19 vaccine. Generated by immunoSEQ multiplex PCR, the TCRdb table keeps only in-frame clones and is missing some. This sample has tens of thousands of clones, with around 90% found just once. Sequencing was performed on peripheral blood, taken 28 days after the second AZD1222 dose. These receptors all come from an adult who received the AZD1222 COVID-19 vaccine.

The V call is TRBV28, the J call TRBJ2-7; D is undetermined. The CDR3 loop spans 15 amino acids. Germline V gene sequence: CDR1 MDHEN, CDR2 SYDVKM. Trimming pared 6 bases from V and 4 bases from J, leaving 19 bases between. The CDR3 DNA is TGTGCCAGCAGCCCTGGGATGGGCCTACGTTACGAGCAGTACTTC. Translating gives CASSPGMGLRYEQYF.

The rearrangement joins TRBV5-5 to TRBJ1-5; no clear D gene. The germline V gene has CDR1 SGHKS and CDR2 YYEKEE (reference sequence). Trimming stripped 0 bases from V and 1 base from J, with 8 bases between. CDR3 length: 15 residues. CDR3 in DNA: TGTGCCAGCAGCTTGGGGTATGGCAGCAATCAGCCCCAGCATTTT. This encodes CASSLGYGSNQPQHF.

This clone was seen only a few times. V is TRBV5-4 and J is TRBJ2-7; no clear D gene. Per germline, CDR1 SGHNT and CDR2 YYREEE (reference sequence). There are 14 residues in the CDR3. V was cut by 1 base and J by 3 bases, with 11 bases left in between. The DNA for the CDR3 is TGTGCCAGCAGCTTGACAGCGCGAGACTACGAGCAGTACTTC. As protein: CASSLTARDYEQYF.

This sequence joins TRBV6-1 and TRBJ1-5, with D hard to call. V lost 3 bases and J 9 bases, leaving 12 bases between the germline ends. CDR1 is MNHNS and CDR2 is SASEGT in the germline V gene. This CDR3 spans 13 amino acids. The CDR3 sequence is CASSEFRELPQHF. CDR3 sequence (DNA): TGTGCCAGCAGTGAGTTCCGGGAGTTGCCCCAGCATTTT.

The V and J genes are TRBV6-6 and TRBJ2-1; tentatively, D is TRBD2 (6 bases). The V and J ends lost 3 bases and 6 bases respectively, with 15 bases between them. Germline V CDR1 and CDR2: MNHNY, SVGAGI (reference sequence). This CDR3 contains 15 residues. The DNA of the CDR3 is TGTGCCAGCAGTTATTGGGGGGAACCATCCAATGAGCAGTTCTTC. Translation: CASSYWGEPSNEQFF.

The chain uses TRBV5-5 and TRBJ1-5, with a possible D match to TRBD1 (5 bases). This CDR3 spans 15 amino acids. From germline, CDR1 is SGHKS and CDR2 YYEKEE (reference sequence). Trimming cost V 4 bases and J 7 bases, with 18 bases left between them. CDR3 coding DNA: TGTGCCAGCAGCCCGTCTGACAGCGGAGGCCAGCCCCAGCATTTT. It yields the protein CASSPSDSGGQPQHF.

This chain uses TRBV18 with TRBJ1-5; D is possibly TRBD1 (6 bases). Germline lookup yields CDR1 KGHSH and CDR2 LQKENI. V was pared by 3 bases and J by 3 bases, with 9 bases between. This CDR3 is 14 amino acids long. The CDR3 coding sequence is TGTGCCAGCTCACCGGGGGACAACAATCAGCCCCAGCATTTT. This sequence encodes CASSPGDNNQPQHF. Combining the CDR3 with reference TRBV18 and TRBJ1-5 gives the whole variable domain NAGVMQNPRHLVRRRGQEARLRCSPMKGHSHVYWYRQLPEEGLKFMVYLQKENIIDESGMPKERFSAEFPKEGPSILRIQQVVRGDSAAYFCASSPGDNNQPQHFGDGTRLSIL.

The chain employs TRBV5-4 and TRBJ1-1, with D possibly being TRBD1 (5 bases). Germline CDR1 reads SGHNT; CDR2 reads YYREEE (reference sequence). V was trimmed by 0 bases and J by 8 bases, leaving 14 bases between them. The length of the CDR3 is 14 residues. The CDR3 DNA reads TGTGCCAGCAGCTTGGATCTACGGGAGGGGGAAGCTTTCTTT. Protein product: CASSLDLREGEAFF.

CDR3 DNA sequence: TGTGCCAGTAACCCGATGGGGGATAGCAATCAGCCCCAGCATTTT. Translation: CASNPMGDSNQPQHF. The chain has TRBV19 and TRBJ1-5; TRBD1 is a possible D gene (5 bases). Germline V gives CDR1 LNHDA, CDR2 SQIVND (reference sequence). This CDR3 contains 15 residues. Trimming shortened V by 7 bases and J by 0 bases, and 13 bases separated the two germline ends.

The chain links TRBV20-1 to TRBJ2-5; D gene uncertain. The CDR3 loop spans 10 amino acids. Trimming removed 6 bases at V and 5 bases at J, with 7 bases between. Germline V CDR1 and CDR2: DFQATT, SNEGSKA (reference sequence). The CDR3 nucleotides read TGCAGTGCCGTAATGGAGACCCAGTACTTC. Its translation is CSAVMETQYF.

This clone has a single count. V gene TRBV9 combines with J gene TRBJ2-7; either TRBD1 or TRBD2 may fit D (5 bases each). Trimming pared 5 bases from V and 2 bases from J, leaving 14 bases between. The CDR3 has 14 residues. Per the germline V gene, CDR1 is SGDLS and CDR2 is YYNGEE. The CDR3 spells CASSRDPLPYEQYF. The CDR3 region has the DNA TGTGCCAGCAGTCGGGACCCCTTGCCCTACGAGCAGTACTTC.

The chain uses TRBV29-1 and TRBJ1-1, with D maybe TRBD1 (5 bases). Trimming cost V 4 bases and J 4 bases, with 13 bases left between them. Germline V gene data show CDR1 as SQVTM and CDR2 as ANQGSEA. The CDR3 contains 13 residues. This CDR3 is CSVVRGGGTEAFF. The CDR3 coding sequence is TGCAGCGTTGTTCGGGGTGGGGGCACTGAAGCTTTCTTT.

The rearrangement links TRBV24-1 to TRBJ1-3; D is unclear. Germline loops: CDR1 KGHDR, CDR2 SFDVKD. V was shortened by 8 bases and J by 9 bases, with 25 bases between the two germline ends. This CDR3 region has 16 residues. In DNA form, the CDR3 reads TGTGCCACCATAATGCGTAGGCTAAGGCCAGAAGCCACCATATATTTT. Translation gives CATIMRRLRPEATIYF.

The chain links TRBV2 to TRBJ2-2; 7 bases are shared with TRBD2. Germline values: CDR1 SNHLY, CDR2 FYNNEI. The CDR3 is made up of 15 amino acids. Unmatched junction bases numbered 7, after V lost 8 bases and J lost 1 base. CDR3 coding DNA: TGTGCCAGCCGGTTCGGGACTATGAACACCGGGGAGCTGTTTTTT. Translation: CASRFGTMNTGELFF.

The V gene is TRBV6-6, the J gene TRBJ1-4; D gene uncertain. The V end lost 5 bases, the J end lost 6 bases, and 7 bases lay between the germline ends. The CDR3 runs to 12 residues. CDR1 MNHNY and CDR2 SVGAGI come from the germline V gene (reference sequence). The CDR3 reads CASSPAYEKLFF. Here the CDR3 DNA reads TGTGCCAGCAGTCCGGCCTATGAAAAACTGTTTTTT.

CDR3 in amino acids: CASRNTGELFF. In DNA, the CDR3 is TGTGCCAGCAGGAACACCGGGGAGCTGTTTTTT. This chain uses TRBV2 with TRBJ2-2; D is unclear. Germline-derived CDR1 and CDR2 are SNHLY and FYNNEI. This CDR3 has 11 amino acids. The V end lost 6 bases, the J end lost 1 base, and 0 bases lay between the germline ends. The entire variable domain, with the rest obtained from reference TRBV2 and TRBJ2-2, is as follows: EPEVTQTPSHQVTQMGQEVILRCVPISNHLYFYWYRQILGQKVEFLVSFYNNEISEKSEIFDDQFSVERPDGSNFTLKIRSTKLEDSAMYFCASRNTGELFFGEGSRLTVL.

The gene calls are TRBV5-1 and TRBJ2-3, with D tentatively TRBD1 or TRBD2 (6 bases each). The CDR3 totals 15 residues. The germline CDR1 and CDR2 sequences are SGHRS and YFSETQ. Trimming removed 1 base from V and 3 bases from J, with 12 bases in between. For the CDR3, the DNA is TGCGCCAGCAGCTTGAGGGGGGCCCAGACAGATACGCAGTATTTT. Translating it yields CASSLRGAQTDTQYF.

CDR3 amino acids: CASHNRDRVGKLFF. In DNA, the CDR3 is TGTGCCAGCCACAATCGGGACAGGGTTGGGAAACTGTTTTTT. V usage is TRBV18 and J usage is TRBJ1-4, with 9 bases aligning to TRBD1. V lost 8 bases, J lost 11 bases, and 12 bases stayed unmatched. The germline CDR1 and CDR2 sequences are KGHSH and LQKENI. The CDR3 has 14 residues. Based on the CDR3 plus reference TRBV18 and TRBJ1-4, the full variable domain is NAGVMQNPRHLVRRRGQEARLRCSPMKGHSHVYWYRQLPEEGLKFMVYLQKENIIDESGMPKERFSAEFPKEGPSILRIQQVVRGDSAAYFCASHNRDRVGKLFFGSGTQLSVL.

The J gene is TRBJ2-3, the V gene TRBV5-1; 7 positions match TRBD1. Unmatched junction bases numbered 7, after V lost 2 bases and J lost 4 bases. Germline CDR1 reads SGHRS; CDR2 reads YFSETQ. The CDR3 contains 15 residues. The CDR3 region is CASSLQTGSADTQYF. CDR3 nucleotide sequence: TGCGCCAGCAGCTTACAGACAGGGTCGGCAGATACGCAGTATTTT.

The gene calls are TRBV10-3 and TRBJ1-1; no definite D call. Trimming stripped 3 bases from V and 8 bases from J, with 7 bases between. This CDR3 comprises 11 residues. The germline V gene encodes CDR1 ENHRY and CDR2 SYGVKD. As DNA, the CDR3 is TGTGCCATCAGTGACCGGACCGAAGCTTTCTTT. It specifies CAISDRTEAFF.

The V call is TRBV5-5, the J call TRBJ1-2, with 7 bases that match TRBD1. The CDR3 totals 15 residues. V shed 4 bases, J shed 8 bases, and the junction held 14 bases outside the gene matches. The germline V gene has CDR1 SGHKS and CDR2 YYEKEE (reference sequence). Written as DNA, the CDR3 is TGTGCCAGCAGCGAGAGTGACAGGGTTGGGCACGGCTACACCTTC. This encodes CASSESDRVGHGYTF.

V and J are TRBV7-2 and TRBJ1-2; D uncertain. V lost 4 bases and J lost 5, with 14 bases in between. The CDR3 contains 14 residues. The germline V gene encodes CDR1 SGHTA and CDR2 FQGNSA. The CDR3 DNA is TGTGCCAGCAGCTGGCTCGTAACCCCTTATGGCTACACCTTC. It yields the protein CASSWLVTPYGYTF.

V usage is TRBV19 and J usage is TRBJ2-2; TRBD2 might be the D (5 bases). V was shortened by 2 bases and J by 0 bases, with 7 bases between the two germline ends. From germline, CDR1 is LNHDA and CDR2 SQIVND (reference sequence). The CDR3 length is 15 residues. The CDR3 nucleotides read TGTGCCAGTAGTATAAACGGGGCGAACACCGGGGAGCTGTTTTTT. Protein: CASSINGANTGELFF.

The V call is TRBV5-1, the J call TRBJ2-7; TRBD1 agrees at 9 bases. From germline, CDR1 is SGHRS and CDR2 YFSETQ. Germline trimming cut 3 bases from V and 5 bases from J; bases unmatched to any gene: 3. This CDR3 region has 13 residues. In nucleotides, the CDR3 is TGCGCCAGCAGCTACACAGGGGGCGACGAGCAGTACTTC. Protein: CASSYTGGDEQYF.

The V and J genes are TRBV3-1 (or the pseudogene TRBV3-2) and TRBJ1-2, with 7 bases matching TRBD1. Per germline, CDR1 LGHDT and CDR2 YNNKEL (reference sequence). V shed 3 bases, J shed 4 bases, and the junction held 11 bases outside the gene matches. This CDR3 is 16 amino acids long. The CDR3 here is CASSQGRPGTAYGYTF. CDR3 nucleotide sequence: TGTGCCAGCAGCCAGGGAAGACCCGGGACAGCCTATGGCTACACCTTC.